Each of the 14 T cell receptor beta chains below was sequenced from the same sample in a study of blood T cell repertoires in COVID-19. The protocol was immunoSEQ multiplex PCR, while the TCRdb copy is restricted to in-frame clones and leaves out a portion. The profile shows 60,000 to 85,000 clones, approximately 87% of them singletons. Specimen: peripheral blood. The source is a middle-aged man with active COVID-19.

CDR3 nucleotides: TGTGCCTGGACTTCGACAGGGCCTGGCTACACCTTC. This codes for CAWTSTGPGYTF. The chain is built from TRBV30 and TRBJ1-2; TRBD1 matches 7 bases. The CDR3 contains 12 residues. V dropped 4 bases and J dropped 7; count of bases not matched to a gene: 6. CDR1 and CDR2 from the germline V gene are GTSNPN and SVGIG (reference sequence). The whole variable domain, remainder taken from reference TRBV30 and TRBJ1-2, is SQTIHQWPATLVQPVGSPLSLECTVEGTSNPNLYWYRQAAGRGLQLLFYSVGIGQISSEVPQNLSASRPQDRQFILSSKKLLLSDSGFYLCAWTSTGPGYTFGSGTRLTVV.

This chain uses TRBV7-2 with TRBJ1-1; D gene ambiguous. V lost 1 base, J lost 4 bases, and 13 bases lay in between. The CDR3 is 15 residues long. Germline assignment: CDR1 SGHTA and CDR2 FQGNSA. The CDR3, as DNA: TGTGCCAGCAGCTTAGGGCCCCAGGTTGGCACTGAAGCTTTCTTT. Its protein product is CASSLGPQVGTEAFF.

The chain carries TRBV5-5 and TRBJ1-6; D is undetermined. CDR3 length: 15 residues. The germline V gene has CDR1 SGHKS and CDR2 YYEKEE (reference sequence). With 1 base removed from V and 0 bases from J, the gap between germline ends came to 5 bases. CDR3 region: CASSLPGSYNSPLHF. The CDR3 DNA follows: TGTGCCAGCAGCTTGCCGGGCTCCTATAATTCACCCCTCCACTTT.

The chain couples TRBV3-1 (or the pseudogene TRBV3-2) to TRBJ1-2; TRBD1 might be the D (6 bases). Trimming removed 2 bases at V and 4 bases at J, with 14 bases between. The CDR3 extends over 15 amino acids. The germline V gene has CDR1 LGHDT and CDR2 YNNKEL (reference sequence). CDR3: CASSQTNKGGYGYTF. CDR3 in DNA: TGTGCCAGCAGCCAAACGAACAAAGGGGGCTATGGCTACACCTTC.

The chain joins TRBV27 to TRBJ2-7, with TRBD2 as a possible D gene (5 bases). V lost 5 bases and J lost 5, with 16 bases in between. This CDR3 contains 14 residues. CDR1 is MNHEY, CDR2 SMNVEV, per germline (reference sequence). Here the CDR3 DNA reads TGTGCCAGCAGTAATCTTCGGGGTGGAGACGAGCAGTACTTC. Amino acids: CASSNLRGGDEQYF.

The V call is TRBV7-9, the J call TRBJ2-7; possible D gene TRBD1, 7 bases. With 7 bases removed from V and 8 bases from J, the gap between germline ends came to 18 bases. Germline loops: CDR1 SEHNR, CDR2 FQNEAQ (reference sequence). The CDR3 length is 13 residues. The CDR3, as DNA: TGTGCCAGCACCTCGGGCCAGGGGGGTCAGCAGTACTTC. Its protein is CASTSGQGGQQYF.

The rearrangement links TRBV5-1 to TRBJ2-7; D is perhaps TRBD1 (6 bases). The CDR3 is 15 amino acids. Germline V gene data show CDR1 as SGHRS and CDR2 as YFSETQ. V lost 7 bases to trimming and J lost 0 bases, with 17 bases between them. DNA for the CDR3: TGCGCCAGCCTTCTCGACAGGATCCTCTCCTACGAGCAGTACTTC. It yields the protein CASLLDRILSYEQYF.

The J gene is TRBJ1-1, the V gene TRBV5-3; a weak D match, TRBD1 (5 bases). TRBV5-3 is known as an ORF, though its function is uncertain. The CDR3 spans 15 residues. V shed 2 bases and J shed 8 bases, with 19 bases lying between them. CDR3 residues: CARSLYRGSKAEAFF. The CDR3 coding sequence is TGTGCCAGAAGCTTATATCGGGGGAGTAAAGCAGAAGCTTTCTTT.

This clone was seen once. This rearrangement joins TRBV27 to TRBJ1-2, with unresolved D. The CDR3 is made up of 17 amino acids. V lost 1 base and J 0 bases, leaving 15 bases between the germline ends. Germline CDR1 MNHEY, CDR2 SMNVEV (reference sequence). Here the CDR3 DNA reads TGTGCCAGCAGTTTATGCCAGGATCAAGAAGCTAACTATGGCTACACCTTC. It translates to CASSLCQDQEANYGYTF.

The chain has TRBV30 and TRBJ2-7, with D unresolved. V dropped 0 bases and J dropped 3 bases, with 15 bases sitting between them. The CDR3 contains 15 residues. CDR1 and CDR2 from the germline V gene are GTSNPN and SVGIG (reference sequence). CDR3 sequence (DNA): TGTGCCTGGAGTGTCGCCGCGGATACTCGCTACGAGCAGTACTTC. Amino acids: CAWSVAADTRYEQYF.

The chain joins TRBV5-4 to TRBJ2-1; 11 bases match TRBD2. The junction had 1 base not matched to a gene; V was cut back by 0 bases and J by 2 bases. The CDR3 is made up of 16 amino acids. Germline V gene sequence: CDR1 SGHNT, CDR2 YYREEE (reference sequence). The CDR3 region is CASSLDSGRAYNEQFF. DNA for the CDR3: TGTGCCAGCAGCTTGGATAGCGGGAGGGCCTACAATGAGCAGTTCTTC.

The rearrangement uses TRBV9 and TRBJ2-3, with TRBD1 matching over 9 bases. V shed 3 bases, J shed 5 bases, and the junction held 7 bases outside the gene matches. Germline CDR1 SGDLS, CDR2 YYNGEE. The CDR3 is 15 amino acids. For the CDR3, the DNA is TGTGCCAGCAGCGCGGGACAGGGTGTAGTAGATACGCAGTATTTT. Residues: CASSAGQGVVDTQYF.

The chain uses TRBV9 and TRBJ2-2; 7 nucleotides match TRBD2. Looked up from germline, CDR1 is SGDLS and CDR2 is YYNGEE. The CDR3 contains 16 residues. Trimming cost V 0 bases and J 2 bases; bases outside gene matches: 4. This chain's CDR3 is CASSVGLAVNTGELFF. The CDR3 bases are TGTGCCAGCAGCGTAGGCCTAGCGGTTAACACCGGGGAGCTGTTTTTT.

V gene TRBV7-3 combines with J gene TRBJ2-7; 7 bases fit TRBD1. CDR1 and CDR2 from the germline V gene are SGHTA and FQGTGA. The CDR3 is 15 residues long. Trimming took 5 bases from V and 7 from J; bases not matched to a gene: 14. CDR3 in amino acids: CASSPLPGTVIEQYF. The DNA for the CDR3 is TGTGCCAGCAGCCCCCTCCCGGGGACAGTTATTGAGCAGTACTTC.